The 7 T cell receptor beta chains listed next were all sequenced from one sample in a study of blood T cell repertoires in COVID-19. Generated by immunoSEQ multiplex PCR, the TCRdb table keeps only in-frame clones and is missing some. This table has more than 50,000 clones, 77% appearing once. Sequencing was done on a sample of peripheral blood. The receptors shown here come from a man between 65 and 80 years old with active or convalescent COVID-19.

The chain carries TRBV15 and TRBJ1-3; 9 nucleotides match TRBD1. There are 18 residues in the CDR3. Looked up from germline, CDR1 is LNHNV and CDR2 is YYDKDF (reference sequence). J lost 6 bases, V lost 3 bases, and 15 bases had no gene match. CDR3: CATSSLQGADRIVNTIYF. As DNA, the CDR3 is TGTGCCACCAGCAGCCTACAGGGGGCGGACCGGATTGTAAACACCATATATTTT.

V and J are TRBV9 and TRBJ2-1, with TRBD2 matching over 9 bases. With V trimmed by 0 bases and J by 7 bases, 5 bases remained unmatched. The CDR3 is 15 residues long. Germline V lookup: CDR1 SGDLS, CDR2 YYNGEE. The CDR3 protein is CASSVAGAGGNEQFF. For the CDR3, the DNA is TGTGCCAGCAGCGTAGCAGGAGCGGGAGGTAATGAGCAGTTCTTC. The full variable domain, its missing parts supplied by reference TRBV9 and TRBJ2-1, is DSGVTQTPKHLITATGQRVTLRCSPRSGDLSVYWYQQSLDQGLQFLIQYYNGEERAKGNILERFSAQQFPDLHSELNLSSLELGDSALYFCASSVAGAGGNEQFFGPGTRLTVL.

This sequence joins TRBV29-1 and TRBJ1-1, with 7 nucleotides matching TRBD1. CDR1 SQVTM and CDR2 ANQGSEA come from the germline V gene. J lost 13 bases, V lost 3 bases, and 11 bases had no gene match. The CDR3 loop spans 12 amino acids. As DNA, the CDR3 is TGCAGCGTTGAGACAGGGTCAGGAATCGGTTTCTTT. Protein: CSVETGSGIGFF. The full variable domain, rest sourced from reference TRBV29-1 and TRBJ1-1, is SAVISQKPSRDICQRGTSLTIQCQVDSQVTMMFWYRQQPGQSLTLIATANQGSEATYESGFVIDKFPISRPNLTFSTLTVSNMSPEDSSIYLCSVETGSGIGFFGQGTRLTVV.

This sequence joins TRBV7-2 and TRBJ1-6; the match to TRBD1 covers 7 bases. V lost 6 bases, J lost 7 bases, and 12 bases stayed unmatched. The CDR3 sequence is 16 residues long. CDR1 and CDR2 from the germline V gene are SGHTA and FQGNSA. The CDR3 DNA follows: TGTGCCAGCAGACCCCAAGCCGGGACAGAAAATTCACCCCTCCACTTT. Translation gives CASRPQAGTENSPLHF.

The chain employs TRBV21-1 and TRBJ2-4; TRBD1, the D gene given by the table, was not confirmed from the DNA. TRBV21-1 is designated a pseudogene. CDR3 size: 16 residues. Written as DNA, the CDR3 is TGTGCCAGCAGCGAAAAAAAACAGGGGGCCAAAAACATTCAGTACTTC. It translates to CASSEKKQGAKNIQYF.

This chain joins TRBV15 and TRBJ2-6, with D perhaps TRBD1 or TRBD2 (5 bases each). CDR3 length: 13 amino acids. With 5 bases removed from V and 6 bases from J, the gap between germline ends came to 8 bases. CDR1 is LNHNV, CDR2 YYDKDF, per germline (reference sequence). The CDR3 sequence: CATSGGQANVLTF. DNA of the CDR3: TGTGCCACCAGCGGAGGACAGGCCAACGTCCTGACTTTC.

This chain joins TRBV18 and TRBJ2-5; 15 bases align to TRBD2. After removal of 3 bases from V and 1 base from J, the junction contained 12 bases not matched to a gene. The CDR3 runs 20 residues. CDR1 and CDR2 from the germline V gene are KGHSH and LQKENI. The CDR3 coding sequence is TGTGCCAGCTCACCGCCGGGACTAGCGGGGGGACCAACGGGCCAAGAGACCCAGTACTTC. Its protein is CASSPPGLAGGPTGQETQYF.